The present entry profiles one T cell receptor beta chain with its context. Between the trimmed V and J ends, which lost 6 bases and 1 base, there was a span of 9 bases. Per germline, CDR1 SNHLY and CDR2 FYNNEI. The CDR3 extends over 13 amino acids. This record comes from a study of blood T cell repertoires in COVID-19. Across the whole study: Italy, Spain and the United States were the sources of the convalescent and acute COVID-19 samples. PBMCs, B-cell-depleted T cells, or T cells were the source of the cDNA or gDNA that made up the material.

This table comes from immunoSEQ multiplex PCR, and its TCRdb copy is limited to in-frame clones, with some not included. Of some 350,000 clones listed, 75% to 90% are singletons. Assignment of participants to cohorts was predicated upon participant-reported clinical history. Source material: PBMCs or T cells enriched from blood (not recorded which). The gene calls are TRBV2 and TRBJ1-1, with D possibly TRBD1 on 6 matching bases. The TCR comes from a man aged 18 to 29 who had recovered from COVID-19. The CDR3 region is CASRQGRNTEAFF. CDR3 nucleotides: TGTGCCAGCAGACAGGGACGGAACACTGAAGCTTTCTTT.